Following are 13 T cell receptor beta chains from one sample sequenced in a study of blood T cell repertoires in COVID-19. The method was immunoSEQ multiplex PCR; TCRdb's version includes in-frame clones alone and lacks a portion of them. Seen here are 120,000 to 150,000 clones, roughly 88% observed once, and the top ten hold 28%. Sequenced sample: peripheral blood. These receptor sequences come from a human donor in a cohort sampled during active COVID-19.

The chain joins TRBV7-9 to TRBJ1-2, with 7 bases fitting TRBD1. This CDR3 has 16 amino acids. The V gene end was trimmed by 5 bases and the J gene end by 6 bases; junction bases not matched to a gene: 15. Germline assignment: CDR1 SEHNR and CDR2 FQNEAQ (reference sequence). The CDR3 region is CASSTRDRLTMDGYTF. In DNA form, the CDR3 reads TGTGCCAGCAGCACCCGGGACAGACTAACTATGGATGGCTACACCTTC.

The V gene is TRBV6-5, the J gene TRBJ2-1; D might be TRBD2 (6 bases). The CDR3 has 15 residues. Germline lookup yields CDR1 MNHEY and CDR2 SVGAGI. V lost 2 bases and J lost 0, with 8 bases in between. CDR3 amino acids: CASSYGGISYNEQFF. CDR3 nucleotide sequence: TGTGCCAGCAGTTACGGGGGGATCTCCTACAATGAGCAGTTCTTC.

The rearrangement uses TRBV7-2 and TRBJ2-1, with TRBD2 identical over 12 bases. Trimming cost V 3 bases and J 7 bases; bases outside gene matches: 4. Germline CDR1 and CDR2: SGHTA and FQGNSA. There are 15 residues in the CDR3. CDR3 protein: CASSFTSGGHNEQFF. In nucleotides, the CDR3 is TGTGCCAGCAGCTTTACTAGCGGGGGGCATAATGAGCAGTTCTTC. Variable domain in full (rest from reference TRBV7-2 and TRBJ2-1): GAGVSQSPSNKVTEKGKDVELRCDPISGHTALYWYRQSLGQGLEFLIYFQGNSAPDKSGLPSDRFSAERTGGSVSTLTIQRTQQEDSAVYLCASSFTSGGHNEQFFGPGTRLTVL.

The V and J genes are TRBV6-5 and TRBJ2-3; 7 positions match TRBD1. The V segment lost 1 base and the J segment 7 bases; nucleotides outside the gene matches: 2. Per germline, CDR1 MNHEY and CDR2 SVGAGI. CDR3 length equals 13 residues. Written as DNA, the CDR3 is TGTGCCAGCAGTTACTTCAGGGGGTATACGCAGTATTTT. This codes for CASSYFRGYTQYF.

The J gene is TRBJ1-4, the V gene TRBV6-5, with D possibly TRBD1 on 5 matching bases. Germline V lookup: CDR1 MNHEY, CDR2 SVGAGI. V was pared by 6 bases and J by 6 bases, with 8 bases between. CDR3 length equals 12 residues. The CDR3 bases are TGTGCCAGCAGCCCGGGGGATGAAAAACTGTTTTTT. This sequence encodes CASSPGDEKLFF.

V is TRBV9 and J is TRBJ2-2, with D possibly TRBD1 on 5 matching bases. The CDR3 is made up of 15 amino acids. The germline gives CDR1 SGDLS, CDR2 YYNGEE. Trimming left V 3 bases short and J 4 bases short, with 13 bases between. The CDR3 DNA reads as TGTGCCAGCAGCGCAAGGACACTTTCCACCGGGGAGCTGTTTTTT. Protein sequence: CASSARTLSTGELFF. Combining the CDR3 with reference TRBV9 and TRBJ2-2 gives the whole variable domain DSGVTQTPKHLITATGQRVTLRCSPRSGDLSVYWYQQSLDQGLQFLIQYYNGEERAKGNILERFSAQQFPDLHSELNLSSLELGDSALYFCASSARTLSTGELFFGEGSRLTVL.

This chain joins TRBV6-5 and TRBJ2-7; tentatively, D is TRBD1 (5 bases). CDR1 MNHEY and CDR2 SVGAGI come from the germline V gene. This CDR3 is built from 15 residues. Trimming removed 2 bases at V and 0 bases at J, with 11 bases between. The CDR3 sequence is CASSYLTGLSYEQYF. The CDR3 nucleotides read TGTGCCAGCAGTTACCTTACAGGTCTCTCCTACGAGCAGTACTTC.

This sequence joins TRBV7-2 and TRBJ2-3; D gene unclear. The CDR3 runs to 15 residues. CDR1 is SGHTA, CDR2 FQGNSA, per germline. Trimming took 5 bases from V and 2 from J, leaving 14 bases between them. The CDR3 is CASSPGGGPTDTQYF. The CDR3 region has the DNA TGTGCCAGCAGCCCTGGTGGCGGCCCCACAGATACGCAGTATTTT.

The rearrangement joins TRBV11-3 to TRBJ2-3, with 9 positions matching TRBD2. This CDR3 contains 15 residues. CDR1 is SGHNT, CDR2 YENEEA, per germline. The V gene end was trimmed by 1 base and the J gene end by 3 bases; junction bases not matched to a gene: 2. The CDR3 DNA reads TGTGCCAGCAGCTTAGGCGGGGGGGCAACAGATACGCAGTATTTT. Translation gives CASSLGGGATDTQYF.

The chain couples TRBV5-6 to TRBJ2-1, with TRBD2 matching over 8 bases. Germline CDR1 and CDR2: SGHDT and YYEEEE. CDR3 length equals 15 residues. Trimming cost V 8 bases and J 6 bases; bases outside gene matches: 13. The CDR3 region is CASQQELAGPNEQFF. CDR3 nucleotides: TGTGCCAGTCAACAGGAGCTAGCGGGTCCCAATGAGCAGTTCTTC.

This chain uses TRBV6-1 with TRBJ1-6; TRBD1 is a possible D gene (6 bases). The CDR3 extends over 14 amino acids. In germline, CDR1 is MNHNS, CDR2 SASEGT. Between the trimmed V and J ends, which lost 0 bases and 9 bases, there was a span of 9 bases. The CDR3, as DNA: TGTGCCAGCAGTGAAGCGTGGGGGCGTTCACCCCTCCACTTT. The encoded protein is CASSEAWGRSPLHF.

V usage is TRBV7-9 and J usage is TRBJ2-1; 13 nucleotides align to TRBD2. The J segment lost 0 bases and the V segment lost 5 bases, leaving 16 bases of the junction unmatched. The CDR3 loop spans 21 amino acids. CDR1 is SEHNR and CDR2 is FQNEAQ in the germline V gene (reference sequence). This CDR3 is CASSTSEGGLAGTYSYNEQFF. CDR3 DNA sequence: TGTGCCAGCAGCACCTCCGAGGGGGGACTAGCGGGGACTTACTCCTACAATGAGCAGTTCTTC.

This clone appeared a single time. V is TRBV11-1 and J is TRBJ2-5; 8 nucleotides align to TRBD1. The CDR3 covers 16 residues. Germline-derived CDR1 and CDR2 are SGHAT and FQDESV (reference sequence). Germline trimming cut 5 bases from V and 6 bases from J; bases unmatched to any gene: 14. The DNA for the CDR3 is TGTGCCAGCAGCCAATACCAGAGGCAGGGGGCGAAGACCCAGTACTTC. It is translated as CASSQYQRQGAKTQYF.